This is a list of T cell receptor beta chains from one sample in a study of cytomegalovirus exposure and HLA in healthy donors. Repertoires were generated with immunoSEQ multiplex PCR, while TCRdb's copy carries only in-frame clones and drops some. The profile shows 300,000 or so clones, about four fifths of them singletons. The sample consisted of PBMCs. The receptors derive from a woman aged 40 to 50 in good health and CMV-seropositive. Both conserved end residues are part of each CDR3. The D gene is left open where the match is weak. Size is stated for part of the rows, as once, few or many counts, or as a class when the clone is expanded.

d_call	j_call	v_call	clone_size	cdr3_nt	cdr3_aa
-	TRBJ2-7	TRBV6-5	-	TGTGCCAGTATGGCAGACTACGAGCAGTACTTC	CASMADYEQYF
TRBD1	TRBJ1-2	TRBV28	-	TGTGCCAGCAGTCAAGCAGGACAGGGTAGCGGCTACACCTTC	CASSQAGQGSGYTF
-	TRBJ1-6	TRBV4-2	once	TGTGCCAGCAGCCAAGATAAGCCAGGGGTAACTTCATTTAATTCACCCCTCCACTTT	CASSQDKPGVTSFNSPLHF
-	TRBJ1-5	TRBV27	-	TGTGCCAGCAGTTTTTGGGGCCAAGGGCCCCAGCATTTT	CASSFWGQGPQHF
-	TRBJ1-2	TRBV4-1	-	TGCGCCAGCAGCCACCCCGGGGGGGAGGGCTACACCTTC	CASSHPGGEGYTF
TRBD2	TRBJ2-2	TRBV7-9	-	TGTGCCATTGCCGCTAGCGGCACCGGGGAGCTGTTTTTT	CAIAASGTGELFF
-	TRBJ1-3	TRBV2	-	TGTGCCAGCAGTCCCCGGTTTACTGGAAACACCATATATTTT	CASSPRFTGNTIYF
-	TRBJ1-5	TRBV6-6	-	TGTGCCAGCAGTTCTCAGGGCCAGTATAGCAATCAGCCCCAGCATTTT	CASSSQGQYSNQPQHF
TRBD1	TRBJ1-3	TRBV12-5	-	TGTGCTAGTGTCTTACAGGGGGCAGGTGGAAACACCATATATTTT	CASVLQGAGGNTIYF
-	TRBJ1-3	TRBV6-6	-	TGTGCCAGCATCAGAGACAGTTACTCTATGGGAAACACCATATATTTT	CASIRDSYSMGNTIYF
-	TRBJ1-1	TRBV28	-	TGTGCCAGCAGTTTGTACAGGGATGACACTGAAGCTTTCTTT	CASSLYRDDTEAFF
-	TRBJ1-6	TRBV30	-	TGTGCCTGGAGTAAGGATGGAGGGTATAATTCACCCCTCCACTTT	CAWSKDGGYNSPLHF